This T cell receptor beta chain was sequenced in a study of T-cell memory formation after mild COVID-19. Regarding the study as a whole: There was a balanced CD4/CD8 profile in clones contracting day 15 to 85, and later expanders leaned CD4+. CD4+ contracting clones lay mainly in CM and EM, CD8+ ones in EMRA. Researchers found some responding clones in pre-infection memory, a sign that cross-reactive memory joined.

5'RACE primed at constant segments yielded TCR alpha and TCR beta cDNA libraries bearing sample barcodes and UMIs. TCRdb ran MiXCR on the 5' RACE reads and lists one entry per CDR3 protein. The sample carries roughly 580,000 distinct CDR3 sequences, about a sixth recorded once. Germline CDR1 reads MDHEN; CDR2 reads SYDVKM. This CDR3 region has 13 residues. Trimming removed 3 bases at V and 8 bases at J, with 13 bases between. Points on this clonotype: Its antigen remains unknown.

The chain links TRBV28 to TRBJ1-2, with D unclear. This clonotype was sampled from an adult woman who had mild COVID-19 (a few samples of this study predate the infection). Cell type and time point are not known. Material for sequencing was PBMCs or a T cell subset sorted from them (not recorded which). The CDR3 loop is CASSLVKSYGYTF. The DNA for the CDR3 is TGTGCCAGCAGTTTGGTCAAGTCGTACGGCTACACCTTC.